This record concerns one T cell receptor (beta chain) sequence. The antigen is not known. The data were obtained in a study of cytomegalovirus exposure and HLA in healthy donors. Overall study context: Caucasian-associated ancestry cluster membership applied to 75% to 85% of nearly 400 genotyped donors. Regarding the study as a whole: A later analysis found that most CMV-associated TCR beta chains appeared HLA-restricted. A later analysis linked a missense DCLRE1C variant to TCR beta V- and J-gene trimming.

The PCR was carried out with 60 Vbeta primers and 13 Jbeta primers. The data were produced by immunoSEQ multiplex PCR, yet TCRdb's version contains in-frame clones alone and is incomplete. The table has approximately 150,000 clones, 75% to 90% seen once. Germline loops: CDR1 MNHEY, CDR2 SVGAGI. The CDR3 loop spans 14 amino acids. The V gene lost 6 bases and the J gene lost 1 base, with 9 bases spanning the gap. The receptor was isolated from a woman aged 30 to 39 in good health and CMV-seronegative. The chain recombines TRBV6-5 with TRBJ1-4; D is possibly TRBD1 (5 bases). What was sequenced was PBMCs. CDR3 sequence (DNA): TGTGCCAGCAGCACCGACAGAACTAATGAAAAACTGTTTTTT. Its translation: CASSTDRTNEKLFF.